These 4 T cell receptor beta chains originate from one sample sequenced in a study of T-cell reconstitution after alpha-beta-depleted transplantation in children (dated by TCRdb to 2016 to 2017). Library preparation was by PCR. Instrument on record: Illumina HiSeq 2500. TCR library preparation used molecular barcoding, with unique molecular identifiers applied to normalize quantification of the TCRbeta repertoire. TCRdb reanalyzed the raw reads on its own, using fastp at Q25 for trimming and MiXCR for clone calling, and kept in-frame beta chains. Identical CDR3 proteins give one entry, which carries the most common genes and DNA. The sample has 260,000 or so distinct CDR3 sequences on record, approximately 12% of them singletons. Roughly 2.6% of the sample rests with the top ten. The starting material was PBMCs from the stem cell graft donor, obtained from the stem cell graft. The source of these receptors is a human donor who donated a stem cell graft to a child with acute lymphoblastic leukemia.

This clonotype has at least ten counts. The CDR3 region has the DNA TGTGCCACCAGTGTCCCAGGACATGAAGAAGCTTTCTTT. Its translation: CATSVPGHEEAFF. This sequence joins TRBV24-1 and TRBJ1-1; D is possibly TRBD1 (5 bases). The length of the CDR3 is 13 residues. V was trimmed by 5 bases and J by 8 bases, leaving 14 bases between them. Germline V gene lookup returns CDR1 KGHDR and CDR2 SFDVKD.

The V and J genes are TRBV7-9 and TRBJ2-7; 7 bases are a match to TRBD2. Germline assignment: CDR1 SEHNR and CDR2 FQNEAQ (reference sequence). V was clipped by 5 bases and J by 5 bases; unmatched bases: 12. This CDR3 is 15 amino acids long. The CDR3 DNA sequence: TGTGCCAGCAGCCCAGCCGCGGGAGTTAACCACGAGCAGTACTTC. Translated, it gives CASSPAAGVNHEQYF.

This clonotype has at least ten counts. The V and J genes are TRBV9 and TRBJ2-1, with D maybe TRBD2 (6 bases). V was trimmed by 2 bases and J by 2 bases, leaving 11 bases between them. The CDR3 runs to 15 residues. Germline CDR1 SGDLS, CDR2 YYNGEE. CDR3 amino acids: CASSVRDFAYNEQFF. CDR3 DNA sequence: TGTGCCAGCAGCGTCCGGGACTTCGCCTACAATGAGCAGTTCTTC. The full variable domain, completed using reference TRBV9 and TRBJ2-1, is DSGVTQTPKHLITATGQRVTLRCSPRSGDLSVYWYQQSLDQGLQFLIQYYNGEERAKGNILERFSAQQFPDLHSELNLSSLELGDSALYFCASSVRDFAYNEQFFGPGTRLTVL.

This clonotype was observed many times. The chain joins TRBV6-2 or TRBV6-3 to TRBJ1-2; 8 positions match TRBD1. The germline V gene encodes CDR1 MNHEY and CDR2 SVGEGT. The V gene end was trimmed by 7 bases and the J gene end by 6 bases; junction bases not matched to a gene: 10. This CDR3 region has 14 residues. This CDR3 is CASTLTGAFNGYTF. CDR3 sequence (DNA): TGTGCCAGCACGTTGACAGGGGCTTTCAATGGCTACACCTTC.